This T cell receptor beta chain is drawn from a study of cytomegalovirus exposure and HLA in healthy donors. The overall study: The 100 to 150 validation repertoires and the approximately 630 first-cohort repertoires shared a platform, a later analysis reported. The study, taken as a whole, reports: Investigators reported over 150 TCR beta chains as tied to cytomegalovirus.

J lost 4 bases, V lost 5 bases, and 6 bases had no gene match. The CDR3 consists of 14 residues. The germline V gene encodes CDR1 SGDLS and CDR2 YYNGEE. The table came from immunoSEQ multiplex PCR; TCRdb's copy has only in-frame clones and leaves some out. The sample holds roughly 230,000 clones, 90% seen once. As regards this clone: No antigen is known for it.

The specimen sequenced was PBMCs. This receptor was obtained from a woman aged 25 to 45 in good health and CMV-seronegative. The chain is built from TRBV9 and TRBJ2-4; 7 bases line up with TRBD2. This CDR3 is CASSYLAVKNIQYF. As DNA, the CDR3 is TGTGCCAGCAGTTATCTAGCGGTAAAAAACATTCAGTACTTC.